One sample yielded the 14 T cell receptor beta chains listed below, sequenced in a study of T-cell memory formation after mild COVID-19. TCRdb used MiXCR to reprocess the 5' RACE reads, holding one entry per CDR3 protein. The table records around 300,000 distinct CDR3 sequences, over 10% of them present only once. The sequenced sample was PBMCs or a T cell subset sorted from them (not recorded which). These receptors came from a man aged 18 to 30 who had mild COVID-19 (a few samples of this study predate the infection). Cell type and time point are not known.

The chain is built from TRBV15 and TRBJ2-5, with D uncertain. The CDR3 runs 15 residues. Trimming removed 0 bases from V and 1 base from J, with 9 bases in between. The germline V gene has CDR1 LNHNV and CDR2 YYDKDF (reference sequence). The CDR3 protein is CATSRDRVSQETQYF. As DNA, the CDR3 is TGTGCCACCAGCAGAGATAGAGTCAGCCAAGAGACCCAGTACTTC.

V is TRBV7-9 and J is TRBJ1-6; TRBD1 is a possible D gene (5 bases). V was pared by 6 bases and J by 7 bases, with 16 bases between. This CDR3 has 15 residues. Germline V CDR1 and CDR2: SEHNR, FQNEAQ (reference sequence). The CDR3 loop is CASRGAGSLNSPLHF. CDR3 sequence (DNA): TGTGCCAGCAGAGGAGCAGGGTCACTGAATTCACCCCTCCACTTT.

This clonotype was detected many times. The gene calls are TRBV29-1 and TRBJ1-3; TRBD1 is a possible D gene (5 bases). Trimming pared 7 bases from V and 7 bases from J, leaving 11 bases between. The CDR3 loop spans 11 amino acids. Germline V gene data show CDR1 as SQVTM and CDR2 as ANQGSEA. The CDR3 region is CSAGTGNTIYF. CDR3 bases: TGCAGCGCCGGGACGGGGAACACCATATATTTT.

In this sample, this clonotype turned up a few times. The chain employs TRBV5-5 and TRBJ1-2, with 9 nucleotides matching TRBD1. The CDR3 length is 17 residues. The germline gives CDR1 SGHKS, CDR2 YYEKEE (reference sequence). V dropped 0 bases and J dropped 3; count of bases not matched to a gene: 9. CDR3 DNA sequence: TGTGCCAGCAGCTTGGTGCCCGATTGGACAGGGGACTATGGCTACACCTTC. Its protein product is CASSLVPDWTGDYGYTF.

This clonotype was detected only once. The V call is TRBV9, the J call TRBJ1-1; D uncertain. The germline V gene encodes CDR1 SGDLS and CDR2 YYNGEE. Trimming left V 0 bases short and J 4 bases short, with 13 bases between. The CDR3 has 15 amino acids. CDR3 DNA sequence: TGTGCCAGCAGCGTAGATGGCATATCAGGCACTGAAGCTTTCTTT. Protein sequence: CASSVDGISGTEAFF.

There are a few counts of this clonotype. The chain couples TRBV11-2 to TRBJ2-3; no clear D. Per the germline V gene, CDR1 is SGHAT and CDR2 is FQNNGV. V was pared by 2 bases and J by 3 bases, with 12 bases between. The CDR3 sequence is 15 residues long. The CDR3 sequence is CASSLYSGLTDTQYF. The DNA for the CDR3 is TGTGCCAGCAGCTTATATAGTGGTCTAACAGATACGCAGTATTTT.

This sequence joins TRBV12-3 or TRBV12-4 and TRBJ1-6; 8 bases align to TRBD1. The CDR3 covers 14 residues. J lost 7 bases, V lost 4 bases, and 3 bases had no gene match. This CDR3 is CASSWTGNNSPLHF. The DNA of the CDR3 is TGTGCCAGCAGTTGGACAGGGAACAATTCACCCCTCCACTTT.

This clonotype was observed a few times. V is TRBV6-2 or TRBV6-3 and J is TRBJ2-1, with D perhaps TRBD2 (6 bases). V lost 6 bases, J lost 0 bases, and 12 bases lay in between. Per the germline V gene, CDR1 is MNHEY and CDR2 is SVGEGT. The CDR3 loop spans 15 amino acids. The CDR3 DNA reads TGTGCCAGCAGCGGGGGTCCCCTCTCCTACAATGAGCAGTTCTTC. It is translated as CASSGGPLSYNEQFF.

This chain uses TRBV15 with TRBJ2-1, with D unclear. The germline gives CDR1 LNHNV, CDR2 YYDKDF (reference sequence). CDR3 length: 13 amino acids. The V gene lost 3 bases and the J gene lost 8 bases, with 11 bases spanning the gap. The CDR3 here is CATSSRLSHEQFF. CDR3 DNA sequence: TGTGCCACCAGCAGTCGACTGTCCCATGAGCAGTTCTTC.

The gene calls are TRBV6-1 and TRBJ2-1; possible D gene TRBD1, 6 bases. V gave up 4 bases and J gave up 4 bases, with 14 bases separating them. The V gene's germline CDR1 is MNHNS and CDR2 SASEGT. CDR3 length: 15 amino acids. The DNA for the CDR3 is TGTGCCAGCAGTGGGGGAACAGGGATTTACAATGAGCAGTTCTTC. It translates to CASSGGTGIYNEQFF.

This clonotype was seen at least ten times. This chain links TRBV7-9 with TRBJ2-2; 8 bases are a match to TRBD1. The CDR3 totals 15 residues. CDR1 is SEHNR and CDR2 is FQNEAQ in the germline V gene (reference sequence). V dropped 3 bases and J dropped 6; count of bases not matched to a gene: 6. Here the CDR3 reads CASSFLGQGSGELFF. CDR3 nucleotide sequence: TGTGCCAGCAGCTTCCTAGGACAGGGTTCCGGGGAGCTGTTTTTT.

This clonotype was counted between two and nine times. The chain recombines TRBV4-2 with TRBJ2-1; a weak D match, TRBD2 (6 bases). Germline CDR1 is LGHNA and CDR2 is YNFKEQ. V was pared by 8 bases and J by 9 bases, with 14 bases between. The CDR3 runs to 12 residues. The CDR3 coding sequence is TGTGCCAGCGGTGGGGCCGGGGGTGAGCAGTTCTTC. Translation gives CASGGAGGEQFF.

This clonotype showed up just once. A read error may produce the germline difference seen at one junction end. The V call is TRBV7-3, the J call TRBJ2-1; 11 bases are a match to TRBD2. CDR3 size: 15 residues. Germline lookup yields CDR1 SGHTA and CDR2 FQGTGA. The chain's CDR3 is CASSFNSGGAGEQLF. The CDR3 region has the DNA TGTGCCAGCAGCTTTAATAGCGGGGGGGCCGGTGAGCAGCTCTTC. The entire variable domain, with the rest obtained from reference TRBV7-3 and TRBJ2-1, is as follows: GAGVSQTPSNKVTEKGKYVELRCDPISGHTALYWYRQSLGQGPEFLIYFQGTGAADDSGLPNDRFFAVRPEGSVSTLKIQRTERGDSAVYLCASSFNSGGAGEQLFGPGTRLTVL.

The chain employs TRBV12-3 or TRBV12-4 and TRBJ2-7, with 7 bases lining up with TRBD2. With V trimmed by 2 bases and J by 7 bases, 2 bases remained unmatched. The CDR3 runs to 12 residues. The CDR3 protein is CASSLWGGEQYV. The DNA of the CDR3 is TGTGCCAGCAGTTTATGGGGGGGAGAGCAGTACGTC.